The next 20 T cell receptor beta chains were all read from a single sample in a study of blood T cell repertoires in COVID-19. Here immunoSEQ multiplex PCR was the method, and the copy in TCRdb shows in-frame clones only, minus some. The data hold 200,000 to 300,000 clones, with 92% observed a single time. Material for sequencing was peripheral blood. The receptors come from a man aged 25 to 40 with COVID-19, enrolled during active disease.

This sequence joins TRBV6-5 and TRBJ1-6; 7 bases are shared with TRBD1. V dropped 5 bases and J dropped 7; count of bases not matched to a gene: 5. This CDR3 has 14 residues. CDR1 and CDR2 (germline): MNHEY, SVGAGI. The CDR3 DNA sequence: TGTGCCAGCAGTCCCCGGGACAGAAATTCACCCCTCCACTTT. This encodes CASSPRDRNSPLHF.

V is TRBV9 and J is TRBJ1-2; possibly TRBD1 for D (5 bases). Trimming took 0 bases from V and 4 from J, leaving 13 bases between them. Germline assignment: CDR1 SGDLS and CDR2 YYNGEE. This CDR3 contains 15 residues. DNA for the CDR3: TGTGCCAGCAGCGTAGGTACAGGAGCCGGCTATGGCTACACCTTC. This codes for CASSVGTGAGYGYTF.

The rearrangement links TRBV4-1 to TRBJ2-2, with 7 positions matching TRBD1. After removal of 4 bases from V and 0 bases from J, the junction contained 5 bases not matched to a gene. Germline-derived CDR1 and CDR2 are MGHRA and YSYEKL. The CDR3 consists of 16 residues. As DNA, the CDR3 is TGCGCCAGCAGCCCTTCACAGGGGCCGAACACCGGGGAGCTGTTTTTT. Translating gives CASSPSQGPNTGELFF.

The chain is built from TRBV5-4 and TRBJ1-1; TRBD1 is a possible D gene (6 bases). The V end was cut by 4 bases, the J end by 1 base, with 8 bases between. CDR3 length equals 13 residues. Germline values: CDR1 SGHNT, CDR2 YYREEE (reference sequence). CDR3 coding DNA: TGTGCCAGCAGCCGGACAGAGAACACTGAAGCTTTCTTT. Translation gives CASSRTENTEAFF. Full variable domain (outside the CDR3, taken from reference TRBV5-4 and TRBJ1-1): ETGVTQSPTHLIKTRGQQVTLRCSSQSGHNTVSWYQQALGQGPQFIFQYYREEENGRGNFPPRFSGLQFPNYSSELNVNALELDDSALYLCASSRTENTEAFFGQGTRLTVV.

A few counts support this clone. The chain links TRBV9 to TRBJ1-6; 9 bases agree with TRBD1. V shed 0 bases, J shed 10 bases, and the junction held 5 bases outside the gene matches. The V gene's germline CDR1 is SGDLS and CDR2 YYNGEE. This CDR3 region has 15 residues. The CDR3 here is CASSVEGQGGSPLHF. Here the CDR3 DNA reads TGTGCCAGCAGCGTAGAGGGACAGGGAGGGTCACCCCTCCACTTT.

This clone was found once. V and J are TRBV5-6 and TRBJ1-5; a possible D gene is TRBD1 (5 bases). Per the germline V gene, CDR1 is SGHDT and CDR2 is YYEEEE. Deletions cut 6 bases from V and 2 bases from J, with 15 bases between. The CDR3 covers 15 residues. CDR3 DNA sequence: TGTGCCAGCAACCTGGGGGGGATTGGCAATCAGCCCCAGCATTTT. This translates into CASNLGGIGNQPQHF.

CDR3 sequence: CASSPVIEAQGNTIYF. The CDR3, as DNA: TGTGCCAGCAGCCCTGTCATAGAAGCGCAAGGAAACACCATATATTTT. The chain recombines TRBV7-9 with TRBJ1-3; D uncertain. The CDR3 is 16 amino acids. V lost 5 bases to trimming and J lost 4 bases, with 18 bases between them. Looked up from germline, CDR1 is SEHNR and CDR2 is FQNEAQ (reference sequence).

This chain connects TRBV11-2 to TRBJ1-2, with a possible D match to TRBD1 (5 bases). The CDR3 sequence is 16 residues long. V shed 8 bases and J shed 2 bases, with 21 bases lying between them. The germline V gene encodes CDR1 SGHAT and CDR2 FQNNGV. Written as DNA, the CDR3 is TGTGCCAGCTGGGGTGCCCGACGGGGGTCCAACTATGGCTACACCTTC. Protein: CASWGARRGSNYGYTF.

This clone was seen more than once but under ten times. The chain recombines TRBV4-1 with TRBJ2-7, with D possibly being TRBD2 (6 bases). Trimming stripped 4 bases from V and 4 bases from J, with 14 bases between. CDR1 MGHRA and CDR2 YSYEKL come from the germline V gene. This CDR3 is built from 14 residues. CDR3 DNA: TGCGCCAGCAGCCGAGGCGGGGCGTCGTACGAGCAGTACTTC. Protein: CASSRGGASYEQYF.

V usage is TRBV24-1 and J usage is TRBJ2-3; no reliable D call. V was pared by 12 bases and J by 1 base, with 10 bases between. CDR3 length equals 12 residues. Germline V gives CDR1 KGHDR, CDR2 SFDVKD. CDR3: CAASTGTDTQYF. The CDR3 nucleotides read TGTGCCGCCTCCACTGGCACAGATACGCAGTATTTT.

The sample holds one count of this clone. CDR3 in amino acids: CASSSERQGWDGYTF. DNA for the CDR3: TGTGCCAGCAGCTCCGAACGACAGGGGTGGGATGGCTACACCTTC. V is TRBV5-4 and J is TRBJ1-2, with 8 bases aligning to TRBD1. Germline assignment: CDR1 SGHNT and CDR2 YYREEE (reference sequence). The CDR3 is 15 amino acids. J gave up 6 bases and V 3 bases, and 10 bases lay outside the gene matches.

The rearrangement uses TRBV15 and TRBJ1-2; 10 bases agree with TRBD1. Germline CDR1 reads LNHNV; CDR2 reads YYDKDF (reference sequence). Trimming removed 0 bases from V and 4 bases from J; junction bases left unmatched: 8. The CDR3 covers 17 residues. The CDR3 DNA sequence: TGTGCCACCAGCAGAGATCAAGGGACAGGGGTTCTCTATGGCTACACCTTC. Translating gives CATSRDQGTGVLYGYTF.

In this sample, this clone turned up once. The J gene is TRBJ2-1, the V gene TRBV30; 8 bases line up with TRBD2. The CDR3 has 16 amino acids. Looked up from germline, CDR1 is GTSNPN and CDR2 is SVGIG (reference sequence). V lost 3 bases, J lost 4 bases, and 11 bases stayed unmatched. The CDR3 here is CAWSATGGGLYNEQFF. The CDR3 nucleotides read TGTGCCTGGAGCGCCACCGGGGGGGGACTTTACAATGAGCAGTTCTTC.

The chain carries TRBV4-1 and TRBJ1-5; a weak D match, TRBD1 (5 bases). Germline CDR1 MGHRA, CDR2 YSYEKL. Deletions cut 1 base from V and 7 bases from J, with 14 bases between. The CDR3 loop spans 15 amino acids. CDR3 amino acids: CASSQVGGRAQPQHF. In nucleotides, the CDR3 is TGCGCCAGCAGCCAAGTAGGCGGCAGGGCCCAGCCCCAGCATTTT.

This chain joins TRBV23-1 and TRBJ1-5; 12 nucleotides match TRBD1. TRBV23-1 carries the ORF label, with uncertain function. The CDR3 sequence is 21 residues long. With V trimmed by 0 bases and J by 4 bases, 16 bases remained unmatched. The CDR3: CASSQSLSGTGGEGGNQPQHF. CDR3 sequence (DNA): TGCGCCAGCAGTCAATCCCTCAGCGGGACAGGGGGCGAGGGTGGAAATCAGCCCCAGCATTTT.

CDR3 region: CASSLVDNLSYNEQFF. CDR3 sequence (DNA): TGTGCCAGCAGCTTAGTGGACAACCTCTCCTACAATGAGCAGTTCTTC. The J gene is TRBJ2-1, the V gene TRBV11-2; a possible D gene is TRBD1 (5 bases). This CDR3 is 16 amino acids long. Trimming took 1 base from V and 0 from J, leaving 10 bases between them. The germline CDR1 and CDR2 sequences are SGHAT and FQNNGV.

The chain has TRBV12-5 and TRBJ1-2; perhaps TRBD1 as D (6 bases). This CDR3 spans 15 amino acids. With 2 bases removed from V and 2 bases from J, the gap between germline ends came to 12 bases. The germline gives CDR1 LGHNT, CDR2 FRNRAP. For the CDR3, the DNA is TGTGCTAGTGGTTTGTGGGACACACTAAACTATGGCTACACCTTC. It encodes CASGLWDTLNYGYTF.

The chain has TRBV6-2 or TRBV6-3 and TRBJ2-7, with 14 bases aligning to TRBD2. J lost 10 bases, V lost 5 bases, and 7 bases had no gene match. This CDR3 contains 14 residues. Germline loops: CDR1 MNHEY, CDR2 SVGEGT. The CDR3 nucleotides are TGTGCCAGCAGTCCCCGGACTAGCGGGGGGCACCAGTACTTC. Translated: CASSPRTSGGHQYF.

The chain joins TRBV6-4 to TRBJ2-1; the D gene is possibly TRBD2 (5 bases). The CDR3 is made up of 15 amino acids. The V gene's germline CDR1 is MRHNA and CDR2 SNTAGT. Trimming stripped 4 bases from V and 5 bases from J, with 15 bases between. CDR3 coding DNA: TGTGCCAGCAGTGTCGAATTTGGGGAGAACAATGAGCAGTTCTTC. Amino acids: CASSVEFGENNEQFF.

The chain combines TRBV9 with TRBJ2-7; D may be TRBD2 (6 bases). Per germline, CDR1 SGDLS and CDR2 YYNGEE. The CDR3 totals 15 residues. Trimming took off 0 bases at V and 2 bases at J, with 12 bases between the two ends. This chain's CDR3 is CASSVGSGVTYEQYF. The CDR3 coding sequence is TGTGCCAGCAGCGTAGGATCGGGGGTTACCTACGAGCAGTACTTC.